This TCR beta chain is drawn from a study of neurological immune-mediated disorders. Study observations and caveats: Phylogenetic grouping assigned the repertoires of 18 of 34 multiple sclerosis patients to a single related-CDR3 cluster, representing a possible signature.

V lost 3 bases, J lost 6 bases, and 10 bases lay in between. Per germline, CDR1 SGHTA and CDR2 FQGNSA. The CDR3 consists of 13 residues. The cDNA was generated through 5'RACE incorporating 10-nucleotide random UMIs. One entry per CDR3 protein, called by TCRdb with MiXCR from the 5' RACE reads. The table shows tens of thousands of distinct CDR3 sequences, with about 3.4% occurring only once. This clonotype showed up many times. Its antigen remains unidentified. The source material was PBMCs. V is TRBV7-2 and J is TRBJ2-3; tentative D call: TRBD2 (6 bases). The clonotype originates from a man aged 35 to 55 with multiple sclerosis. CDR3 DNA sequence: TGTGCCAGCAGCTTCGGCCTAGCGGATACGCAGTATTTT. It is translated as CASSFGLADTQYF.